The T cell receptor beta chain under discussion was sequenced for a study of blood T cell repertoires in COVID-19. The germline V gene has CDR1 SGDLS and CDR2 YYNGEE. Deletions cut 0 bases from V and 8 bases from J, with 12 bases between. The CDR3 runs to 14 residues. The method was immunoSEQ multiplex PCR; TCRdb's version includes in-frame clones alone and lacks a portion of them. The top ten hold about 1.5% of the sample, which has under 300,000 clones, roughly 84% seen once. In its sample, this clone was seen a few times. Material: peripheral blood. This chain uses TRBV9 with TRBJ1-3, with D unclear. The clonotype comes from a woman in her forties who had recovered from COVID-19. The CDR3 DNA reads TGTGCCAGCAGCGTAGTAAACAGCCGAGACACCATATATTTT. The encoded protein is CASSVVNSRDTIYF.